This T cell receptor (beta chain) was recorded in a study of T-cell memory formation after mild COVID-19. This CDR3 contains 14 residues. Germline V gene sequence: CDR1 SGHRS, CDR2 YFSETQ. V was clipped by 2 bases and J by 3 bases; unmatched bases: 2. A single record per CDR3 protein comes from TCRdb applying MiXCR to the 5' RACE reads. The sample consists of 190,000 or so distinct CDR3 sequences, about a fifth of them appearing once. Study-level findings and limits: Later expanders leaned CD4+, whereas clones that contracted between day 15 and 85 were balanced CD4/CD8.

This clonotype came up many times. Its cognate antigen is unknown. The genes are TRBV5-1 and TRBJ2-7, with 10 bases identical to TRBD1. Sequences were obtained from PBMCs or a T cell subset sorted from them (not recorded which). The receptor was derived from an adult woman who had mild COVID-19 (a few samples of this study predate the infection). Cell type and time point are not known. The CDR3 bases are TGCGCCAGCAGCTTCGGGACAGGGGACTACGAGCAGTACTTC. This encodes CASSFGTGDYEQYF.